These T cell receptor beta chains were read from a single sample in a study of blood T cell repertoires in COVID-19. The data were produced by immunoSEQ multiplex PCR, yet TCRdb's version contains in-frame clones alone and is incomplete. The table lists about 250,000 clones, around 86% of them singletons. The sequenced sample was peripheral blood. Receptor source: a woman older than 75 with COVID-19, enrolled during active disease. CDR3s include the opening cysteine and the closing phenylalanine or tryptophan. The D gene is left open where the match is weak. Clone size is given for some rows only: seen once, a few or many times, or a class if the clone is expanded.

D: TRBD1
size: NA
V: TRBV6-5
J: TRBJ1-5
DNA: TGTGCCAGCAGTAACAGGGGAGGTCAGCCCCAGCATTTT
CDR3: CASSNRGGQPQHF

D: TRBD1
size: few
V: TRBV28
J: TRBJ1-5
DNA: TGTGCCAGCACTCTTACCGGGACAGGGACTCAGCCCCAGCATTTT
CDR3: CASTLTGTGTQPQHF

D: NA
size: NA
V: TRBV5-1
J: TRBJ2-2
DNA: TGCGCCAGCAGCTTCCAGGGTAGCTCCGGGGAGCTGTTTTTT
CDR3: CASSFQGSSGELFF

D: TRBD1
size: NA
V: TRBV5-6
J: TRBJ1-1
DNA: TGTGCCAGCAGGGTAGGGGGCGTGGACACTGAAGCTTTCTTT
CDR3: CASRVGGVDTEAFF

D: TRBD1
size: NA
V: TRBV2
J: TRBJ1-5
DNA: TGTGCCAGCAGGACAGGGGACCAGCCCCAGCATTTT
CDR3: CASRTGDQPQHF

D: TRBD1
size: NA
V: TRBV30
J: TRBJ1-1
DNA: TGTGCCTACGCGGACAGGCAGACCGGAGCTTTCTTT
CDR3: CAYADRQTGAFF

D: TRBD1
size: NA
V: TRBV27
J: TRBJ1-3
DNA: TGTGCCAGCAGTCCAGACAGGGGTACGGGAAACACCATATATTTT
CDR3: CASSPDRGTGNTIYF

D: TRBD1
size: NA
V: TRBV7-9
J: TRBJ2-2
DNA: TGTGCCAGCAGCTTGCTTAGGGACAGGGCTATGGCCGGGGAGCTGTTTTTT
CDR3: CASSLLRDRAMAGELFF

D: TRBD1
size: NA
V: TRBV4-3
J: TRBJ2-6
DNA: TGCGCCAGCAGCCAAGAGGTTACCGCCGGGACAGGGAACTCTGGGGCCAACGTCCTGACTTTC
CDR3: CASSQEVTAGTGNSGANVLTF

D: TRBD1
size: NA
V: TRBV28
J: TRBJ1-5
DNA: TGTGCCAGCGGGGACAGGGTGCAGCCCCAGCATTTT
CDR3: CASGDRVQPQHF

D: TRBD2
size: NA
V: TRBV5-1
J: TRBJ2-1
DNA: TGCGCCAGCAGCTTGGCTGTTAGCGGGGCGAGAGAGCAGTTCTTC
CDR3: CASSLAVSGAREQFF

D: NA
size: NA
V: TRBV5-1
J: TRBJ2-5
DNA: TGCGCCAGCAGCTTGTCCGGGTACCAAGAGACCCAGTACTTC
CDR3: CASSLSGYQETQYF

D: TRBD2
size: NA
V: TRBV5-4
J: TRBJ2-5
DNA: TGTGCCAGCAGCATGACTAGCGGGGGACCCGAGACCCAGTACTTC
CDR3: CASSMTSGGPETQYF

D: TRBD2
size: NA
V: TRBV7-8
J: TRBJ2-3
DNA: TGTGCCAGCAGCCGAGGACTAGCGGGGGGTACAGATACGCAGTATTTT
CDR3: CASSRGLAGGTDTQYF

D: NA
size: NA
V: TRBV6-5
J: TRBJ1-5
DNA: TGTGCCAGCAGTTCCTTCCAGCCCCAGCATTTT
CDR3: CASSSFQPQHF

D: NA
size: NA
V: TRBV12-3/TRBV12-4
J: TRBJ1-4
DNA: TGTGCCAGCAGTCTGAGGTTTTTTGAAAAACTGTTTTTT
CDR3: CASSLRFFEKLFF

D: NA
size: NA
V: TRBV19
J: TRBJ1-3
DNA: TGTGCCAGTAGGACTTCCAGCTCTGGAAACACCATATATTTT
CDR3: CASRTSSSGNTIYF

D: TRBD1
size: NA
V: TRBV5-1
J: TRBJ1-1
DNA: TGCGCCAGCAGCTCTCCAGGGGGCACTGAAGCTTTCTTT
CDR3: CASSSPGGTEAFF

D: TRBD2
size: NA
V: TRBV7-2
J: TRBJ2-1
DNA: TGTGCCAGCAGCCAACGGGGGGGCCCTTTGAATGAGCAGTTCTTC
CDR3: CASSQRGGPLNEQFF

D: TRBD1
size: NA
V: TRBV4-2
J: TRBJ1-2
DNA: TGTGCCAGCAGCCAAGGACAGGGAGTGGGATATGGCTACACCTTC
CDR3: CASSQGQGVGYGYTF

D: TRBD1
size: NA
V: TRBV10-3
J: TRBJ1-4
DNA: TGTGCCATCAGTGGACAGGGGAGGGAACTGTTTTTT
CDR3: CAISGQGRELFF

D: NA
size: NA
V: TRBV6-5
J: TRBJ1-4
DNA: TGTGCCAGCAGTTACGCAGGAGGGTCTAATGAAAAACTGTTTTTT
CDR3: CASSYAGGSNEKLFF

D: TRBD1
size: few
V: TRBV11-2
J: TRBJ1-1
DNA: TGTGCCAGCAGCTTTACGACAGGGTTTTCGACTGAAGCTTTCTTT
CDR3: CASSFTTGFSTEAFF

D: NA
size: NA
V: TRBV18
J: TRBJ1-1
DNA: TGTGCCAGCTCATCTGGGGGGGACACTGAAGCTTTCTTT
CDR3: CASSSGGDTEAFF

D: NA
size: once
V: TRBV6-5
J: TRBJ2-3
DNA: TGTGCCAGCAGTTACGCGGGCAGACCTCTCACAGATACGCAGTATTTT
CDR3: CASSYAGRPLTDTQYF

D: NA
size: NA
V: TRBV6-2/TRBV6-3
J: TRBJ1-2
DNA: TGTGCCAGCAGTCTCCACGGGTCTCCCGGTACCTTC
CDR3: CASSLHGSPGTF

D: NA
size: NA
V: TRBV5-1
J: TRBJ2-3
DNA: TGCGCCAGCAGTATCGGCGGGGACACAGATACGCAGTATTTT
CDR3: CASSIGGDTDTQYF

D: TRBD1
size: NA
V: TRBV28
J: TRBJ2-1
DNA: TGTGCCAGCAGTTTATTCCCCCGGGACAGGGATCCCTACAATGAGCAGTTCTTC
CDR3: CASSLFPRDRDPYNEQFF

D: TRBD2
size: NA
V: TRBV9
J: TRBJ2-3
DNA: TGTGCCAGCAGCGTAGCCCCAGCGGGGGCCACAGATACGCAGTATTTT
CDR3: CASSVAPAGATDTQYF

D: TRBD1
size: NA
V: TRBV6-1
J: TRBJ2-1
DNA: TGTGCCAGCAGTGTAGGGGGACAGCTGACCTCCTACAATGAGCAGTTCTTC
CDR3: CASSVGGQLTSYNEQFF

D: TRBD1
size: NA
V: TRBV9
J: TRBJ1-2
DNA: TGTGCCAGCAGGGTGACAGGGAACCTTTATGGCTACACCTTC
CDR3: CASRVTGNLYGYTF

D: TRBD1
size: NA
V: TRBV10-3
J: TRBJ1-5
DNA: TGTGCCACCAAGGACAGGTATAGCAATCAGCCCCAGCATTTT
CDR3: CATKDRYSNQPQHF

D: NA
size: NA
V: TRBV28
J: TRBJ1-2
DNA: TGTGCCAGCAGTTTATCACAGGGTTATGGCTACACCTTC
CDR3: CASSLSQGYGYTF

D: TRBD2
size: NA
V: TRBV15
J: TRBJ2-1
DNA: TGTGCCACCAGCGGACTAGCTACCAATGAGCAGTTCTTC
CDR3: CATSGLATNEQFF

D: NA
size: NA
V: TRBV9
J: TRBJ1-1
DNA: TGTGCCAGCAGCGTCTCCCGGGGGTGGAAGGGGTTGCTCAACACTGAAGCTTTCTTT
CDR3: CASSVSRGWKGLLNTEAFF

D: TRBD1
size: NA
V: TRBV29-1
J: TRBJ1-4
DNA: TGCAGCGTAAAACGCTCCCAGGGGGCGGGTGAAAAACTGTTTTTT
CDR3: CSVKRSQGAGEKLFF

D: NA
size: once
V: TRBV19
J: TRBJ1-6
DNA: TGTGCCAGTAGGGCAGGGCTGGATTCACCCCTCCACTTT
CDR3: CASRAGLDSPLHF

D: NA
size: NA
V: TRBV19
J: TRBJ2-1
DNA: TGTGCCAGTACCCAGGCTAGCAGAGCCTACAATGAGCAGTTCTTC
CDR3: CASTQASRAYNEQFF

D: NA
size: few
V: TRBV18
J: TRBJ1-5
DNA: TGTGCCAGCTCACCCGTGGCGGGCCAGCCCCAGCATTTT
CDR3: CASSPVAGQPQHF

D: NA
size: NA
V: TRBV2
J: TRBJ1-5
DNA: TGTGCCAGCAGCACAGGGAATCAGCCCCAGCATTTT
CDR3: CASSTGNQPQHF

D: NA
size: NA
V: TRBV13
J: TRBJ1-6
DNA: TGTGCCAGCAGCCGGGATCATTCACCCCTCCATTTT
CDR3: CASSRDHSPLHF

D: NA
size: NA
V: TRBV6-5
J: TRBJ1-1
DNA: TGTGCCAGCAAATCCGGGGGAGGGACTGAAGCTTTCTTT
CDR3: CASKSGGGTEAFF

D: TRBD1
size: NA
V: TRBV9
J: TRBJ1-2
DNA: TGTGCCAGCAGCAATAACCCACAGGGGCCGGTCTCCCCCACTTCGATCGACGAAGACTACACCTTC
CDR3: CASSNNPQGPVSPTSIDEDYTF

D: TRBD1
size: NA
V: TRBV5-1
J: TRBJ2-2
DNA: TGCGCCAGCAGTAGGGACAGGGGCACCGGGGAGCTGTTTTTT
CDR3: CASSRDRGTGELFF

D: TRBD1
size: NA
V: TRBV3-1/TRBV3-2
J: TRBJ1-3
DNA: TGTGCCAGCAGCCGTCCAGGGGGTGGAAACACCATATATTTT
CDR3: CASSRPGGGNTIYF

D: NA
size: NA
V: TRBV19
J: TRBJ1-3
DNA: TGTGCCAGTAGTCCAGGGACAACCACCTCTGGAAACACCATATATTTT
CDR3: CASSPGTTTSGNTIYF

D: NA
size: NA
V: TRBV28
J: TRBJ1-5
DNA: TGTGCCAGCACCCCCGGCGGGGTATGGGGACAGCCCCAGCATTTT
CDR3: CASTPGGVWGQPQHF

D: TRBD1
size: NA
V: TRBV28
J: TRBJ1-1
DNA: TGTGCCAGCAGTTCGGGACAGGTCCCCTTTGAAGCTTTCTTT
CDR3: CASSSGQVPFEAFF

D: TRBD1
size: NA
V: TRBV19
J: TRBJ2-5
DNA: TGTGCCAGTAGTATCGGGACAGGCTTTCAAGAGACCCAGTACTTC
CDR3: CASSIGTGFQETQYF

D: NA
size: NA
V: TRBV7-9
J: TRBJ1-2
DNA: TGTGCCAGCAGCTTAGGTGCCAGGGTTAGTGGCTACACCTTC
CDR3: CASSLGARVSGYTF

D: NA
size: once
V: TRBV9
J: TRBJ1-3
DNA: TGTGCCAGCAGCGTAGACGGTTTGGACACCACCTCTGGAAACACCATATATTTT
CDR3: CASSVDGLDTTSGNTIYF

D: TRBD1
size: NA
V: TRBV11-2
J: TRBJ2-2
DNA: TGTGCCAGCAGCTTAGGGGACAGGATGACCGGGTTGGAGCTGTTTTTT
CDR3: CASSLGDRMTGLELFF

D: NA
size: once
V: TRBV27
J: TRBJ2-5
DNA: TGTGCCAGCAGCACGGGCGGGCTGGGGACCCAGTACTTC
CDR3: CASSTGGLGTQYF

D: TRBD2
size: NA
V: TRBV7-2
J: TRBJ2-3
DNA: TGTGCCAGCACGAGCGGGGGCCTCACAGATACGCAGTATTTT
CDR3: CASTSGGLTDTQYF

D: NA
size: NA
V: TRBV6-2/TRBV6-3
J: TRBJ2-3
DNA: TGTGCCAGCAGCCACGGTCGGGGACTCGGGGCCACAGATACGCAGTATTTT
CDR3: CASSHGRGLGATDTQYF

D: NA
size: NA
V: TRBV2
J: TRBJ1-5
DNA: TGTGCCAGCAGTGACAGGGATTTGAGCAATCAGCCCCAGCATTTT
CDR3: CASSDRDLSNQPQHF

D: TRBD2
size: once
V: TRBV7-2
J: TRBJ2-3
DNA: TGTGCCAGCAGCTTAGTGATGGGAGGGGCTGCAGATACGCAGTATTTT
CDR3: CASSLVMGGAADTQYF

D: NA
size: once
V: TRBV7-9
J: TRBJ1-1
DNA: TGTGCCAGCAGCTTAGAGGCCACTACCTCTAAAGCTTTCTTT
CDR3: CASSLEATTSKAFF